The rows below give T cell receptor beta chains drawn from one sample of a study of graft-versus-host responses after intestinal transplantation. The protocol was immunoSEQ multiplex PCR, while the TCRdb copy is restricted to in-frame clones and leaves out a portion. This table holds fewer than 110,000 clones, roughly 90% found once. Antigen specificity for these receptors is unknown. This sample comprised unstimulated CD4+ T cells sorted from spleen or lymph node cells, obtained before transplant. The receptors come from a human donor who was the organ donor for an intestinal transplant. Both conserved end residues are part of each CDR3. A D gene is named only where the DNA matches it firmly. A clone size is listed for some rows: how often the clone was seen (once, few, many), or a class if it is expanded.

clone size,V gene,J gene,D gene,CDR3 DNA,CDR3 protein
NA,TRBV11-1,TRBJ2-3,NA,TGTGCCAGCAGCTTAGTAGCGGTGACAGATACGCAGTATTTT,CASSLVAVTDTQYF
NA,TRBV30,TRBJ2-2,TRBD1,TGTGCCTGGAGTATTCCGGGACAGGGGGCCCCCGGGGAGCTGTTTTTT,CAWSIPGQGAPGELFF
NA,TRBV10-3,TRBJ1-1,TRBD1,TGTGCCATCAGTGCAACAGGGGGGACTGAAGCTTTCTTT,CAISATGGTEAFF
NA,TRBV6-1,TRBJ2-1,TRBD1,TGTGCCAGCAGGGGACAGAGTTCCTACAATGAGCAGTTCTTC,CASRGQSSYNEQFF
NA,TRBV11-3,TRBJ2-5,NA,TGTGCCAGCAGCTTAGTGGGAGAGACTAGGGGAGAGACCCAGTACTTC,CASSLVGETRGETQYF
NA,TRBV5-3,TRBJ2-7,TRBD2,TGTGCCAGAAGCTGTCCTGTGGGCGGGAGGGCTGACGAGCAGTACTTC,CARSCPVGGRADEQYF
NA,TRBV7-2,TRBJ1-6,NA,TGTGCCAGCAGCTCGTCCTTTACAGTCGCTCATTCACCCCTCCACTTT,CASSSSFTVAHSPLHF
NA,TRBV11-1,TRBJ2-7,TRBD1,TGTGCCAGCAGCGTGGGGGACAGCCCTTACGAGCAGTACTTC,CASSVGDSPYEQYF
NA,TRBV9,TRBJ2-7,TRBD1,TGTGCCAGCAGCGGACAGGGGCAGGACGAGCAGTACTTC,CASSGQGQDEQYF
NA,TRBV5-4,TRBJ2-2,NA,TGTGCCAGCAGCCCCCGGGGCGGTCCCGGGGAGCTGTTTTTT,CASSPRGGPGELFF
NA,TRBV6-5,TRBJ2-2,NA,TGTGCCAGCAGTGAAGTTCTAACCGGGGAGCTGTTTTTT,CASSEVLTGELFF
NA,TRBV11-2,TRBJ1-3,NA,TGTGCCAGCAGCCACCGACAGAGCATGATCTCTGGAAACACCATATATTTT,CASSHRQSMISGNTIYF
once,TRBV7-2,TRBJ2-7,NA,TGTGCCAGCAGCCGCAATCAGGGGAGCTCCTACGAGCAGTACTTC,CASSRNQGSSYEQYF
NA,TRBV7-3,TRBJ2-5,TRBD2,TGTGCCAGCAGCCGGTCTGGAGGGAGGGAGCGGGAGACCCAGTACTTC,CASSRSGGRERETQYF
NA,TRBV5-4,TRBJ1-1,NA,TGTGCCAGCAGCTTAGATCAACCCCAGGTTTACACTGAAGCTTTCTTT,CASSLDQPQVYTEAFF
NA,TRBV6-1,TRBJ2-7,TRBD1,TGTGCCAGCAGCGAACCAGACAGGGCATGGGGCTACGAGCAGTACTTC,CASSEPDRAWGYEQYF
NA,TRBV7-9,TRBJ1-2,NA,TGTGCCAGCAGCGTGTCAGGGTTTGGCTACACCTTC,CASSVSGFGYTF
NA,TRBV18,TRBJ1-4,NA,TGTGCCAGCTCCCAATCACAGGCAACTAATGAAAAACTGTTTTTT,CASSQSQATNEKLFF
NA,TRBV5-6,TRBJ1-6,NA,TGTGCCAGCAGCTTGGTAGGATCACCCCTCCACTTT,CASSLVGSPLHF
few,TRBV7-3,TRBJ2-1,TRBD2,TGTGCCAGCAGCTTCGGTACTAGCGGATACAATGAGCAGTTCTTC,CASSFGTSGYNEQFF
NA,TRBV4-1,TRBJ2-5,TRBD1,TGCGCCAGCAGGCGACAGGGCGTCCCACAAGAGACCCAGTACTTC,CASRRQGVPQETQYF
NA,TRBV9,TRBJ2-1,TRBD2,TGTGCCAGCATCGGTAGCGGGAGTATCACCTACAATGAGCAGTTCTTC,CASIGSGSITYNEQFF
NA,TRBV27,TRBJ1-2,NA,TGTGCCAGCAGTTCCCGAGGGGGCTACACCTTC,CASSSRGGYTF
NA,TRBV6-1,TRBJ2-1,TRBD2,TGTGCCAGCAGTGTCTCACTAGCGGGAGCGGGTTACAATGAGCAGTTCTTC,CASSVSLAGAGYNEQFF
few,TRBV2,TRBJ2-7,TRBD2,TGTGCCAGCAGTGAAAGTGGGAGGGCCTGGGAGCAGTACTTC,CASSESGRAWEQYF
NA,TRBV19,TRBJ2-1,TRBD2,TGTGCCAGTAGCCTACTAGCGGGGGGGCTAGATGAGCAGTTCTTC,CASSLLAGGLDEQFF
NA,TRBV19,TRBJ2-5,TRBD2,TGTGCCAGTAGCCCCCCCGCGCGGGGGGGCAGAGAGACCCAGTACTTC,CASSPPARGGRETQYF
NA,TRBV11-3,TRBJ1-3,NA,TGTGCCAGCAGCTTAGGAGCCTACAGGAGCTCTGGAAACACCATATATTTT,CASSLGAYRSSGNTIYF
NA,TRBV5-1,TRBJ2-5,NA,TGCGCCAGCAGACGGGACGGCGGGACCCAGTACTTC,CASRRDGGTQYF
NA,TRBV9,TRBJ1-2,NA,TGTGCCAGCAGCGTAGATAACAGGGTAGGGGGCTACACCTTC,CASSVDNRVGGYTF
NA,TRBV7-2,TRBJ2-4,NA,TGTGCCAGCAGGTGGGACCGAATAGATCTAGCCAAAAACATTCAGTACTTC,CASRWDRIDLAKNIQYF
once,TRBV4-1,TRBJ2-7,NA,TGCGCCAGCAGCCAGCCGGAAAAGGGGACGTACGAGCAGTACTTC,CASSQPEKGTYEQYF
NA,TRBV6-5,TRBJ2-7,NA,TGTGCCAGCACCCTAGACAGTCACTACGAGCAGTACTTC,CASTLDSHYEQYF
NA,TRBV15,TRBJ2-2,TRBD2,TGTGCCACCAGCAGATATGGAACTAGCGGGAGCGGTAACACCGGGGAGCTGTTTTTT,CATSRYGTSGSGNTGELFF
few,TRBV19,TRBJ2-5,NA,TGTGCCAGTAGTATTCTAACGGGCGGAGAGACCCAGTACTTC,CASSILTGGETQYF
NA,TRBV5-1,TRBJ1-4,TRBD1,TGCGCCAGCAGGGTCGACAGGGGGAATGAAAAACTGTTTTTT,CASRVDRGNEKLFF
once,TRBV19,TRBJ2-7,TRBD2,TGTGCCAGTACCACTAGCGGGAGGTCCGAGCAGTACTTC,CASTTSGRSEQYF
NA,TRBV5-1,TRBJ1-6,NA,TGCGCCAGCAGCTTGGAGGGGAATTCACCCCTCCACTTT,CASSLEGNSPLHF
NA,TRBV5-1,TRBJ1-2,NA,TGCGCCAGCAGCTACGACAGCTATGGCTACACCTTC,CASSYDSYGYTF
NA,TRBV4-1,TRBJ1-3,NA,TGCGCCAGCAGCCAAGAACCCCACTCTGGAAACACCATATATTTT,CASSQEPHSGNTIYF